These 5 T cell receptor beta chains were all obtained from the same sample, sequenced in a study of blood T cells in healthy people across ages. Using a J-beta primer mix together with a sample-barcoded 5' primer, a second PCR was run for roughly 7 to 12 cycles. One entry per CDR3 protein results from TCRdb running MiXCR on the 5' RACE reads. Of some 1.7 million distinct CDR3 sequences in the sample, about 28% were seen once. Sequenced sample: blood. All receptors come from a woman aged 25 to 39 in good health.

The chain combines TRBV20-1 with TRBJ1-2, with 10 bases identical to TRBD1. J lost 8 bases, V lost 3 bases, and 6 bases had no gene match. The CDR3 runs to 13 residues. CDR1 is DFQATT, CDR2 SNEGSKA, per germline (reference sequence). The CDR3 coding sequence is TGCAGTGCTAGGACAGGGGGCGTTTACGGCTACACCTTC. It encodes CSARTGGVYGYTF.

A few counts support this clonotype. The rearrangement joins TRBV7-9 to TRBJ2-1, with D maybe TRBD2 (6 bases). Looked up from germline, CDR1 is SEHNR and CDR2 is FQNEAQ (reference sequence). This CDR3 has 12 amino acids. V was pared by 3 bases and J by 8 bases, with 8 bases between. The DNA of the CDR3 is TGTGCCAGCAGCTTCTGGAGGGATGAGCAGTTCTTC. Its translation: CASSFWRDEQFF.

This clonotype has a count of ten or more. The chain combines TRBV20-1 with TRBJ1-2; no definite D call. Germline-derived CDR1 and CDR2 are DFQATT and SNEGSKA (reference sequence). The CDR3 extends over 12 amino acids. Trimming removed 8 bases from V and 0 bases from J, with 10 bases in between. The chain's CDR3 is CSLASSNYGYTF. The CDR3 bases are TGCAGTCTGGCCAGTTCTAACTATGGCTACACCTTC.

This clonotype has ten or more counts. This rearrangement joins TRBV29-1 to TRBJ2-7; 12 bases are a match to TRBD2. V gave up 6 bases and J gave up 6 bases; unmatched junction bases: 6. In germline, CDR1 is SQVTM, CDR2 ANQGSEA. The CDR3 loop spans 13 amino acids. CDR3 residues: CSVRTSGNSEQYF. For the CDR3, the DNA is TGCAGCGTCCGGACTAGCGGGAACAGCGAGCAGTACTTC.

This chain uses TRBV3-1 with TRBJ1-5; 7 bases line up with TRBD1. Losses at the gene ends were 6 bases for V and 6 bases for J; bases not matched to a gene: 11. There are 15 residues in the CDR3. CDR1 and CDR2 from the germline V gene are LGHDT and YNNKEL (reference sequence). In nucleotides, the CDR3 is TGTGCCAGCAGTTTCGGGACAGAACAAAGTCAGCCCCAGCATTTT. Its protein product is CASSFGTEQSQPQHF.